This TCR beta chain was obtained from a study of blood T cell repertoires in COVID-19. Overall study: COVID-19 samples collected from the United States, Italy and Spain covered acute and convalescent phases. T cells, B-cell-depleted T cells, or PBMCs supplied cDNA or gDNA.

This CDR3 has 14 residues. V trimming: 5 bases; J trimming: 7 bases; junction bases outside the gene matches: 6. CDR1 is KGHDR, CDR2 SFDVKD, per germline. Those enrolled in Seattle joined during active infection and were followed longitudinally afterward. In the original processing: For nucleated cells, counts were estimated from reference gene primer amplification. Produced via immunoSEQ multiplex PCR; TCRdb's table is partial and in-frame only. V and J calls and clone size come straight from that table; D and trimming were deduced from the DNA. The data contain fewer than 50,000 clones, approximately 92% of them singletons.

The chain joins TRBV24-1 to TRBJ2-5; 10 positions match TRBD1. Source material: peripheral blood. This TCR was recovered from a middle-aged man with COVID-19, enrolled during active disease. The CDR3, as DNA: TGTGCCACCAGTGCTGACAGGGGGCCCGGGACCCAGTACTTC. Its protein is CATSADRGPGTQYF.